Listed below are T cell receptor beta chains from one sample, sequenced in a study of cytomegalovirus exposure and HLA in healthy donors. Clones were read by immunoSEQ multiplex PCR, and TCRdb kept only the in-frame ones, dropping some. The sample holds hundreds of thousands of clones, 70% to 90% seen once. Sequences were obtained from PBMCs. The receptor source for this set is a woman aged 18 to 35 in good health and CMV-seronegative. Each CDR3 is given with its conserved first and last residue. D genes are given only for firm matches. A row's size may be missing; if present it is once, few, many or a size class.

>.|TRBV19|.|TRBJ1-1
CASSPPRDKAFF
TGTGCCAGTAGTCCCCCTCGCGACAAAGCTTTCTTT
>.|TRBV7-6|.|TRBJ1-6
CASSPKTVPDFNSPLHF
TGTGCCAGCAGCCCAAAGACAGTCCCCGACTTTAATTCACCCCTCCACTTT
>.|TRBV5-1|.|TRBJ2-7
CASSMDGLPGEQYF
TGCGCCAGCAGCATGGACGGTCTGCCGGGCGAGCAGTACTTC
>TRBD1|TRBV11-3|.|TRBJ1-1
CASSSDRGEAFF
TGTGCCAGCAGCTCAGACAGGGGAGAAGCTTTCTTT
>TRBD1|TRBV5-1|.|TRBJ1-4
CASSLGAGGEKLFF
TGCGCCAGCAGCTTGGGAGCAGGGGGTGAAAAACTGTTTTTT
>.|TRBV29-1|.|TRBJ1-1
CSAQPGNTEAFF
TGCAGCGCCCAACCGGGGAACACTGAAGCTTTCTTT
>.|TRBV18|.|TRBJ1-4
CASSPHWGGGVGEKLFF
TGTGCCAGCTCACCACATTGGGGAGGGGGTGTTGGTGAAAAACTGTTTTTT
>.|TRBV6-1|.|TRBJ1-2
CASSEALQGSNYGYTF
TGTGCCAGCAGTGAAGCCCTGCAGGGGTCCAACTATGGCTACACCTTC
>.|TRBV11-2|.|TRBJ1-2
CASTPKGEGYTF
TGTGCCAGCACCCCAAAGGGGGAGGGCTACACCTTC
>TRBD1|TRBV5-4|.|TRBJ2-7
CASSPAGQGINEQYF
TGTGCCAGCAGCCCAGCGGGACAGGGGATCAACGAGCAGTACTTC
>.|TRBV5-4|.|TRBJ1-1
CASSLTGSETEAFF
TGTGCCAGCAGCTTGACTGGCAGCGAAACTGAAGCTTTCTTT
>TRBD1|TRBV10-3|.|TRBJ2-1
CAITGGAYNEQFF
TGTGCCATCACAGGGGGCGCCTACAATGAGCAGTTCTTC
>.|TRBV4-1|.|TRBJ1-4
CASSQIRGLRAGGEKLFF
TGCGCCAGCAGCCAAATTCGGGGGTTGAGGGCCGGCGGTGAAAAACTGTTTTTT
>TRBD2|TRBV5-1|.|TRBJ2-1
CASSRFSGTYNEQFF
TGCGCCAGCTCCCGTTTTAGCGGGACGTACAATGAGCAGTTCTTC
>.|TRBV6-5|.|TRBJ2-3
CASSYAGGTDTQYF
TGTGCCAGCAGTTACGCCGGGGGCACAGATACGCAGTATTTT
>TRBD2|TRBV27|.|TRBJ2-5
CASSLWGGPQETQYF
TGTGCCAGCAGTTTGTGGGGGGGTCCCCAAGAGACCCAGTACTTC
>TRBD1|TRBV2|.|TRBJ2-2
CASSRGQETTGELFF
TGTGCCAGCAGCCGGGGACAGGAGACCACCGGGGAGCTGTTTTTT
>.|TRBV5-6|few|TRBJ1-4
CANLFLGPPRDEKLFF
TGTGCCAACCTCTTTTTAGGCCCCCCGAGGGATGAAAAACTGTTTTTT
>.|TRBV2|.|TRBJ1-2
CASSGLQGFGYTF
TGTGCCAGCAGTGGACTTCAGGGTTTTGGCTACACCTTC
>TRBD1|TRBV11-2|few|TRBJ2-7
CASSLAGQGSYEQYF
TGTGCCAGCAGCTTAGCCGGACAGGGGTCCTACGAGCAGTACTTC
>.|TRBV30|.|TRBJ1-1
CAWTLGQMNTEAFF
TGTGCCTGGACCCTTGGACAGATGAACACTGAAGCTTTCTTT
>.|TRBV11-2|.|TRBJ2-1
CASSSHSPPSPYNEQFF
TGTGCCAGCAGCAGCCACTCCCCCCCCTCTCCTTACAATGAGCAGTTCTTC
>.|TRBV6-5|.|TRBJ1-1
CASSRGFVDTEAFF
TGTGCCAGCAGCCGCGGTTTCGTTGACACTGAAGCTTTCTTT
>TRBD2|TRBV9|once|TRBJ2-1
CASRAGGVGEQFF
TGTGCCAGCAGGGCGGGGGGAGTCGGCGAGCAGTTCTTC
>TRBD1|TRBV27|.|TRBJ2-5
CASSPGDRRQETQYF
TGTGCCAGCAGTCCCGGGGACAGGAGACAAGAGACCCAGTACTTC
>TRBD1|TRBV25-1|.|TRBJ1-1
CASSGDSYTEAFF
TGTGCCAGCAGTGGGGACAGTTACACTGAAGCTTTCTTT